This T cell receptor beta chain originates from a study of cytomegalovirus exposure and HLA in healthy donors. Study conclusions and caveats: In most subjects, TCR beta sequences reportedly gave accurate predictions of HLA-A and HLA-B alleles. Analyses of presence and absence presupposed an approximately uniform sequencing depth across donors.

Primers: 60 Vbeta forward and 13 Jbeta reverse. Per the original methods: A later analysis tallied 80 million to 100 million unique TCR beta chains, approximately 11 million of them shared. Profiling relied on immunoSEQ multiplex PCR, and the TCRdb table lists in-frame clones only, not all of them. The V and J calls and the clone size are those of that table, but D and trimming were determined from the DNA. The sample includes roughly 180,000 clones, 81% of them seen just once. V lost 2 bases, J lost 5 bases, and 9 bases lay in between. The CDR3 has 12 residues. Per the germline V gene, CDR1 is GTSNPN and CDR2 is SVGIG (reference sequence). About this clone: Its specificity is not known.

The chain employs TRBV30 and TRBJ1-2; no definite D call. The sample consisted of PBMCs. This TCR was recovered from a woman aged 18-35 years in good health and CMV-seropositive. The DNA of the CDR3 is TGTGCCTGGAGTCCTCGGGATTATGGCTACACCTTC. It specifies CAWSPRDYGYTF.